This T cell receptor (beta chain) comes out of a study of T cell responses to AZD1222 COVID-19 vaccine. Overall study results and limits: Elevations in Spike-specific TCR breadth and depth followed administration of two AZD1222 doses. Repertoire samples came only from after the peak T cell response. Donors were chiefly white British, with a greater number of females, and clonal diversity was perhaps underestimated.

Worth noting for this clone: The antigen is not known. The sample carries other DNA sequences with the same CDR3.

CDR3 length: 13 residues. V was clipped by 3 bases and J by 1 base, with 4 bases between them. Using immunoSEQ multiplex PCR, the repertoire was profiled, and TCRdb retains in-frame clones only, with some absent. The sample has 240,000 or so clones; more than 80% are singletons. The sequence was obtained from an adult in good health. The sequencing here drew on peripheral blood, taken on day 0 of AZD1222 vaccination. V gene TRBV12-3 or TRBV12-4 combines with J gene TRBJ1-5; D not resolved. Here the CDR3 DNA reads TGTGCCAGCAGTTTGGGCAGCAATCAGCCCCAGCATTTT. Protein sequence: CASSLGSNQPQHF.